This passage covers 22 T cell receptor beta chains from one sample sequenced in a study of cytomegalovirus exposure and HLA in healthy donors. PCR employed 60 Vbeta and 13 Jbeta primers. This table comes from immunoSEQ multiplex PCR, and its TCRdb copy is limited to in-frame clones, with some not included. In the table there are over 150,000 clones, 70% to 80% of which are singletons. Sequencing was carried out using PBMCs. The origin of the receptors is a woman aged 60 to 75 in good health and CMV-seropositive.

The chain employs TRBV4-3 and TRBJ2-1; D might be TRBD2 (5 bases). The germline CDR1 and CDR2 sequences are LGHNA and YSLEER. Trimming took 0 bases from V and 2 from J, leaving 5 bases between them. CDR3 size: 14 residues. Here the CDR3 reads CASSQEGAYNEQFF. The CDR3 nucleotides are TGCGCCAGCAGCCAAGAGGGAGCCTACAATGAGCAGTTCTTC.

The V and J genes are TRBV5-1 and TRBJ2-3; D may be TRBD1 (7 bases). The CDR3 length is 14 residues. Per germline, CDR1 SGHRS and CDR2 YFSETQ. The V end was cut by 4 bases, the J end by 6 bases, with 15 bases between. This CDR3 is CASSERQGLDTQYF. The CDR3 DNA sequence: TGCGCCAGCAGCGAGCGACAGGGACTGGATACGCAGTATTTT.

The chain is built from TRBV29-1 and TRBJ1-5; D may be TRBD1 (6 bases). The V gene lost 6 bases and the J gene lost 5 bases, with 17 bases spanning the gap. The CDR3 spans 14 residues. Germline CDR1 SQVTM, CDR2 ANQGSEA. CDR3 coding DNA: TGCAGCGTCCTGACCGGGACAATGGATCAGCCCCAGCATTTT. Amino acid sequence: CSVLTGTMDQPQHF.

The CDR3 DNA is TGTGCCAGCAGGAGGGCAGTAACGGCCGGGGAGCTGTTTTTT. Its protein product is CASRRAVTAGELFF. The chain employs TRBV5-4 and TRBJ2-2; TRBD2 might be the D (5 bases). Germline CDR1 reads SGHNT; CDR2 reads YYREEE (reference sequence). The CDR3 spans 14 residues. V gave up 5 bases and J gave up 6 bases, with 14 bases separating them.

This clone was detected once. This chain joins TRBV6-1 and TRBJ2-1, with 9 bases fitting TRBD1. The J segment lost 2 bases and the V segment lost 4 bases, leaving 3 bases of the junction unmatched. In germline, CDR1 is MNHNS, CDR2 SASEGT. The CDR3 sequence is 15 residues long. CDR3 in amino acids: CASSGGQGPYNEQFF. CDR3 bases: TGTGCCAGCAGTGGGGGACAGGGCCCCTACAATGAGCAGTTCTTC.

A few counts support this clone. V is TRBV4-1 and J is TRBJ1-3; D unclear. Germline CDR1 is MGHRA and CDR2 is YSYEKL. V was shortened by 4 bases and J by 4 bases, with 17 bases between the two germline ends. CDR3 size: 16 residues. The DNA of the CDR3 is TGCGCCAGCAGCCCCGGCGGGTTAGGCGGGGGAAACACCATATATTTT. Translating gives CASSPGGLGGGNTIYF.

This sequence joins TRBV27 and TRBJ1-6; D is ambiguous. The CDR3 covers 14 residues. Trimming stripped 5 bases from V and 10 bases from J, with 15 bases between. Germline V gene lookup returns CDR1 MNHEY and CDR2 SMNVEV (reference sequence). CDR3 nucleotide sequence: TGTGCCAGCAGTCCACTTCTGCCGGGGTCACCCCTCCACTTT. Encoded protein: CASSPLLPGSPLHF.

The J gene is TRBJ2-5, the V gene TRBV7-2; 13 bases map to TRBD2. The CDR3 spans 15 residues. With V trimmed by 5 bases and J by 4 bases, 4 bases remained unmatched. Germline CDR1 and CDR2: SGHTA and FQGNSA. CDR3 DNA: TGTGCCAGCAGCCCGGGACTAGCGGGACTAGAGACCCAGTACTTC. Translation: CASSPGLAGLETQYF.

The CDR3 sequence is CASGLIDEQFF. The CDR3 DNA reads TGTGCTAGTGGTTTGATCGATGAGCAGTTCTTC. The chain joins TRBV12-5 to TRBJ2-1; D is ambiguous. The CDR3 is 11 residues long. Per germline, CDR1 LGHNT and CDR2 FRNRAP. Deletions cut 2 bases from V and 8 bases from J, with 4 bases between. Variable domain in full (rest from reference TRBV12-5 and TRBJ2-1): DARVTQTPRHKVTEMGQEVTMRCQPILGHNTVFWYRQTMMQGLELLAYFRNRAPLDDSGMPKDRFSAEMPDATLATLKIQPSEPRDSAVYFCASGLIDEQFFGPGTRLTVL.

J is TRBJ2-3 and V is TRBV28; D is perhaps TRBD1 (6 bases). The length of the CDR3 is 14 residues. CDR1 and CDR2 from the germline V gene are MDHEN and SYDVKM. V lost 3 bases to trimming and J lost 9 bases, with 16 bases between them. For the CDR3, the DNA is TGTGCCAGCAGTTTGCCGGACAGCCCGTTCACGCAGTATTTT. This encodes CASSLPDSPFTQYF. Using reference TRBV28 and TRBJ2-3 for the parts outside the CDR3, the full variable domain is DVKVTQSSRYLVKRTGEKVFLECVQDMDHENMFWYRQDPGLGLRLIYFSYDVKMKEKGDIPEGYSVSREKKERFSLILESASTNQTSMYLCASSLPDSPFTQYFGPGTRLTVL.

Here the CDR3 DNA reads TGTGCCAGCAGCTCCGGGACAGGTACCGGGGAGCTGTTTTTT. As protein: CASSSGTGTGELFF. This sequence joins TRBV7-3 and TRBJ2-2, with 8 nucleotides matching TRBD1. The CDR3 covers 14 residues. V was clipped by 4 bases and J by 5 bases; unmatched bases: 3. Germline V gene data show CDR1 as SGHTA and CDR2 as FQGTGA. Complete variable domain (other parts from reference TRBV7-3 and TRBJ2-2): GAGVSQTPSNKVTEKGKYVELRCDPISGHTALYWYRQSLGQGPEFLIYFQGTGAADDSGLPNDRFFAVRPEGSVSTLKIQRTERGDSAVYLCASSSGTGTGELFFGEGSRLTVL.

This rearrangement joins TRBV7-3 to TRBJ2-2, with 11 bases lining up with TRBD2. The V segment lost 5 bases and the J segment 0 bases; nucleotides outside the gene matches: 5. Germline assignment: CDR1 SGHTA and CDR2 FQGTGA. This CDR3 spans 17 amino acids. This CDR3 reads CASSRRTSGSNTGELFF. CDR3 nucleotide sequence: TGTGCCAGCAGCCGCAGGACTAGCGGGTCGAACACCGGGGAGCTGTTTTTT. Variable domain in full (rest from reference TRBV7-3 and TRBJ2-2): GAGVSQTPSNKVTEKGKYVELRCDPISGHTALYWYRQSLGQGPEFLIYFQGTGAADDSGLPNDRFFAVRPEGSVSTLKIQRTERGDSAVYLCASSRRTSGSNTGELFFGEGSRLTVL.

The chain uses TRBV19 and TRBJ1-5; D gene unclear. CDR1 is LNHDA and CDR2 is SQIVND in the germline V gene (reference sequence). CDR3 length: 15 residues. With 1 base removed from V and 1 base from J, the gap between germline ends came to 8 bases. Written as DNA, the CDR3 is TGTGCCAGTAGTATAGTCGGGAGCAGCAATCAGCCCCAGCATTTT. Translated: CASSIVGSSNQPQHF.

This chain links TRBV7-2 with TRBJ1-1, with 7 positions matching TRBD1. Germline-derived CDR1 and CDR2 are SGHTA and FQGNSA. Trimming cost V 5 bases and J 3 bases; bases outside gene matches: 6. This CDR3 has 14 residues. The CDR3 reads CASSAGGGDTEAFF. The CDR3 nucleotides read TGTGCCAGCAGCGCAGGGGGTGGGGACACTGAAGCTTTCTTT.

The rearrangement joins TRBV7-9 to TRBJ1-4, with 8 positions matching TRBD1. The V segment lost 5 bases and the J segment 4 bases; nucleotides outside the gene matches: 6. Germline CDR1 and CDR2: SEHNR and FQNEAQ (reference sequence). CDR3 length: 15 residues. CDR3 sequence reads: CASSANRGGNEKLFF. CDR3 nucleotides: TGTGCCAGCAGCGCAAACAGGGGGGGTAATGAAAAACTGTTTTTT.

The V and J genes are TRBV10-3 and TRBJ2-2; TRBD2 is a possible D gene (6 bases). Germline CDR1 is ENHRY and CDR2 is SYGVKD. The CDR3 has 15 amino acids. The V end lost 5 bases, the J end lost 3 bases, and 13 bases lay between the germline ends. CDR3 in amino acids: CAISPAGSYTGELFF. The DNA for the CDR3 is TGTGCCATCAGTCCAGCCGGGAGTTACACCGGGGAGCTGTTTTTT.

The table lists this clone with a count of one. The chain is built from TRBV7-2 and TRBJ2-1; TRBD1 is a possible D gene (5 bases). CDR1 is SGHTA, CDR2 FQGNSA, per germline. Trimming cost V 6 bases and J 1 base, with 13 bases left between them. The CDR3 runs to 15 residues. The CDR3 is CASRQTGLSYNEQFF. CDR3 in DNA: TGTGCCAGCAGGCAAACAGGTCTATCCTACAATGAGCAGTTCTTC.

The gene calls are TRBV18 and TRBJ2-3; D is uncertain. V was shortened by 6 bases and J by 0 bases, with 13 bases between the two germline ends. The CDR3 loop spans 15 amino acids. Per the germline V gene, CDR1 is KGHSH and CDR2 is LQKENI. CDR3 residues: CASSLSVSSTDTQYF. In nucleotides, the CDR3 is TGTGCCAGCTCCCTCTCGGTATCTAGCACAGATACGCAGTATTTT. Together with reference TRBV18 and TRBJ2-3, the CDR3 gives the full variable domain: NAGVMQNPRHLVRRRGQEARLRCSPMKGHSHVYWYRQLPEEGLKFMVYLQKENIIDESGMPKERFSAEFPKEGPSILRIQQVVRGDSAAYFCASSLSVSSTDTQYFGPGTRLTVL.

The V gene is TRBV28, the J gene TRBJ2-2, with D perhaps TRBD2 (6 bases). The V end lost 5 bases, the J end lost 6 bases, and 13 bases lay between the germline ends. Germline V gene data show CDR1 as MDHEN and CDR2 as SYDVKM. This CDR3 has 14 amino acids. CDR3 in DNA: TGTGCCAGCAGTCCCGGAGGGCTCCCCGGGGAGCTGTTTTTT. This translates into CASSPGGLPGELFF.

This clone came up a few times. This chain joins TRBV7-9 and TRBJ2-4, with D hard to call. This CDR3 spans 14 amino acids. CDR1 and CDR2 (germline): SEHNR, FQNEAQ (reference sequence). The ends were cut back, 2 bases at V and 5 bases at J, with 10 bases in the middle. In DNA form, the CDR3 reads TGTGCCAGCAGCTTACCCACACCCGAAAACATTCAGTACTTC. The encoded protein is CASSLPTPENIQYF. The full variable domain, completed using reference TRBV7-9 and TRBJ2-4, is DTGVSQNPRHKITKRGQNVTFRCDPISEHNRLYWYRQTLGQGPEFLTYFQNEAQLEKSRLLSDRFSAERPKGSFSTLEIQRTEQGDSAMYLCASSLPTPENIQYFGAGTRLSVL.

J is TRBJ2-7 and V is TRBV7-8, with 16 bases aligning to TRBD2. V shed 4 bases and J 0 bases; nucleotides not matched to a gene: 6. The CDR3 is made up of 18 amino acids. Germline values: CDR1 SGHVS, CDR2 FQNEAQ. The CDR3 sequence is CASSSRGLAGGNSYEQYF. CDR3 coding DNA: TGTGCCAGCAGCTCCAGGGGACTAGCGGGGGGGAACTCCTACGAGCAGTACTTC. Supplemented by reference TRBV7-8 and TRBJ2-7, the full variable domain reads GAGVSQSPRYKVAKRGQDVALRCDPISGHVSLFWYQQALGQGPEFLTYFQNEAQLDKSGLPSDRFFAERPEGSVSTLKIQRTQQEDSAVYLCASSSRGLAGGNSYEQYFGPGTRLTVT.

The genes are TRBV28 and TRBJ1-2, with D tentatively TRBD1 (6 bases). The CDR3 extends over 14 amino acids. Germline values: CDR1 MDHEN, CDR2 SYDVKM. Trimming pared 6 bases from V and 3 bases from J, leaving 14 bases between. The CDR3 reads CASRNLQGYYGYTF. The DNA of the CDR3 is TGTGCCAGCAGAAACCTACAGGGCTACTATGGCTACACCTTC.